Listed below are T cell receptor beta chains from one sample, sequenced in a study of blood T cell repertoires in COVID-19. Produced via immunoSEQ multiplex PCR; TCRdb's table is partial and in-frame only. The sample holds 200,000 to 300,000 clones, roughly 90% seen once. Sequencing input: peripheral blood. These receptors were collected from a man aged 55-75 years who had recovered from COVID-19. Each CDR3 is given with its conserved first and last residue. A D gene is named only where the DNA matches it firmly. Size is stated for part of the rows, as once, few or many counts, or as a class when the clone is expanded.

TRBJ2-3	TRBD1	few	TRBV11-2	CASSFMRTGNYKDTQYF	TGTGCCAGCAGCTTTATGAGGACAGGGAATTATAAAGATACGCAGTATTTT
TRBJ1-1	NA	NA	TRBV5-8	CAGRAQGVLNTEAFF	TGTGCCGGCCGGGCACAGGGAGTGTTGAACACTGAAGCTTTCTTT
TRBJ1-2	NA	NA	TRBV21-1	CASSKDDRNYGYTF	TGTGCCAGCAGCAAAGATGACAGAAACTATGGCTACACCTTC
TRBJ2-1	NA	NA	TRBV24-1	CATSDRGATYNEQFF	TGTGCCACCAGTGATCGGGGGGCCACCTACAATGAGCAGTTCTTC
TRBJ1-1	NA	NA	TRBV5-1	CASSLISGANTEAFF	TGCGCCAGCAGCTTGATTTCTGGGGCGAACACTGAAGCTTTCTTT
TRBJ1-5	NA	NA	TRBV19	CASSIRDSNQPQHF	TGTGCCAGTAGTATTAGAGATAGCAATCAGCCCCAGCATTTT
TRBJ2-1	TRBD1	NA	TRBV29-1	CSVDWTGGSYNEQFF	TGCAGCGTTGATTGGACAGGGGGATCCTACAATGAGCAGTTCTTC
TRBJ2-7	TRBD1	NA	TRBV6-6	CASSGTGTGLSYEQYF	TGTGCCAGCAGTGGGACAGGGACAGGGCTTTCCTACGAGCAGTACTTC
TRBJ2-2	TRBD1	NA	TRBV18	CASSPPPGQTGELFF	TGTGCCAGCTCACCACCCCCGGGACAGACCGGGGAGCTGTTTTTT
TRBJ1-2	TRBD1	NA	TRBV3-1/TRBV3-2	CASSQQGVNYGYTF	TGTGCCAGCAGCCAGCAGGGGGTTAACTATGGCTACACCTTC
TRBJ2-4	NA	NA	TRBV19	CASSSGSNIQYF	TGTGCCAGTAGTTCAGGCTCAAACATTCAGTACTTC
TRBJ2-7	NA	once	TRBV15	CATSSQGSPYYEQYF	TGTGCCACCAGCAGCCAGGGATCCCCCTACTACGAGCAGTACTTC
TRBJ2-3	TRBD2	NA	TRBV7-3	CASSSGAGGPTDTQYF	TGTGCCAGCAGCTCAGGGGCGGGGGGACCCACAGATACGCAGTATTTT
TRBJ1-2	TRBD1	NA	TRBV9	CQPKIGEGGVTINYGYTF	TGCCAACCAAAAATTGGGGAAGGGGGCGTAACGATCAACTATGGCTACACCTTC
TRBJ1-2	TRBD1	NA	TRBV12-3/TRBV12-4	CASYRGGGYTF	TGTGCCAGCTACAGGGGAGGAGGCTACACCTTC
TRBJ1-1	NA	NA	TRBV9	CASSEGGGTEAFF	TGTGCCAGCAGCGAGGGCGGGGGCACTGAAGCTTTCTTT
TRBJ2-3	TRBD2	NA	TRBV3-1/TRBV3-2	CASSPRLAEDTQYF	TGTGCCAGCAGCCCGCGACTAGCGGAAGATACGCAGTATTTT
TRBJ2-3	TRBD1	NA	TRBV5-5	CASSSGQGRSTDTQYF	TGTGCCAGCAGCTCTGGACAGGGGAGAAGCACAGATACGCAGTATTTT
TRBJ1-2	NA	NA	TRBV5-5	CASSTQGLDYGYTF	TGTGCCAGCAGCACCCAGGGTTTAGACTATGGCTACACCTTC
TRBJ1-4	TRBD1	NA	TRBV11-1	CASSSTTGSEKLFF	TGTGCCAGCAGCTCCACGACAGGGAGTGAAAAACTGTTTTTT
TRBJ1-1	NA	NA	TRBV7-9	CASSLQSSEAFF	TGTGCCAGCAGCTTACAATCATCCGAAGCTTTCTTT
TRBJ2-3	TRBD2	NA	TRBV19	CAARGGYTQYF	TGTGCCGCGCGGGGGGGCTATACGCAGTATTTT